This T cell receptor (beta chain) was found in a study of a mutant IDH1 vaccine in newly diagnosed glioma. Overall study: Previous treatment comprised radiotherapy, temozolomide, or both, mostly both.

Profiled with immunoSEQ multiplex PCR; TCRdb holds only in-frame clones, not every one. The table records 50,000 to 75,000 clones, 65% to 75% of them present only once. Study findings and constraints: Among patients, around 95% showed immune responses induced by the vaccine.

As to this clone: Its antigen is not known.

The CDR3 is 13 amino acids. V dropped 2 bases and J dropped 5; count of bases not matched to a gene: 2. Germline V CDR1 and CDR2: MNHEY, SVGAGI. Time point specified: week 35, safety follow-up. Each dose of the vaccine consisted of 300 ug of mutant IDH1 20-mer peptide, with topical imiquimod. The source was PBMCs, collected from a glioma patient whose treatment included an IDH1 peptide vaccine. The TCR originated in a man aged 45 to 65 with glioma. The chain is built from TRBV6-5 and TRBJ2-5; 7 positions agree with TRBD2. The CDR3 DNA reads TGTGCCAGCAGTTACGGGGAGGGGGAGACCCAGTACTTC. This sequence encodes CASSYGEGETQYF.